Sequencing of this TCR beta chain was carried out in a study of beta chain features in type 1 diabetes. Purity above 98% was achieved in all sorted populations. For this clone: What it binds is unknown.

All of the isolated RNA was reverse transcribed, so expressed TCRB transcripts were sequenced. Profiling relied on immunoSEQ multiplex PCR, and the TCRdb table lists in-frame clones only, not all of them. This sample has some 240,000 clones, with under 20% found just once. Study-level findings and limits: Whether TCRB rearrangement is influenced by HLA type went unresolved here. Within each of all four CD4+ subsets, Type 1 diabetes patients had TCRB CDR3s that were moderately but significantly shorter. Type 1 diabetes patients had fewer VDJ junction insertions and more deletions.

Germline CDR1 reads SEHNR; CDR2 reads FQNEAQ (reference sequence). The CDR3 totals 14 residues. Trimming pared 5 bases from V and 2 bases from J, leaving 12 bases between. The chain carries TRBV7-9 and TRBJ2-5; D may correspond to TRBD1 or TRBD2 (5 bases each). Specimen: naive CD4+ T cells from blood. This TCR was sampled from a man aged 30 to 45 with type 1 diabetes. CDR3 residues: CASSTRDPQETQYF. The CDR3 bases are TGTGCCAGCAGCACCCGGGACCCGCAAGAGACCCAGTACTTC.